These 27 T cell receptor beta chains share one sample of origin, sequenced in a study of T cell clones after liver transplantation. Here immunoSEQ multiplex PCR was the method, and the copy in TCRdb shows in-frame clones only, minus some. The sample yields about 6,100 clones, around 79% seen once. The sequencing here drew on CD8+ T cells from blood, taken 24 months after liver transplant. These receptors were collected from a human patient who received a liver transplant. T cells may partly derive from the graft donor.

This CDR3 reads CASSLKGTMDYSYNEQFF. The CDR3 DNA sequence: TGCGCCAGCAGCTTGAAGGGTACGATGGACTACTCCTACAATGAGCAGTTCTTC. The chain joins TRBV5-1 to TRBJ2-1, with a weak D call TRBD2 (6 bases). Trimming left V 1 base short and J 0 bases short, with 17 bases between. The germline gives CDR1 SGHRS, CDR2 YFSETQ. This CDR3 is 18 amino acids long. The full variable domain, completed using reference TRBV5-1 and TRBJ2-1, is KAGVTQTPRYLIKTRGQQVTLSCSPISGHRSVSWYQQTPGQGLQFLFEYFSETQRNKGNFPGRFSGRQFSNSRSEMNVSTLELGDSALYLCASSLKGTMDYSYNEQFFGPGTRLTVL.

The chain joins TRBV7-9 to TRBJ2-1; perhaps TRBD2 as D (5 bases). The CDR3 runs 16 residues. CDR1 and CDR2 from the germline V gene are SEHNR and FQNEAQ (reference sequence). V shed 4 bases and J shed 9 bases, with 22 bases lying between them. CDR3 bases: TGTGCCAGCAGCTCCCCCTCACTAGACGGACGCGGTGAGCAGTTCTTC. Its protein product is CASSSPSLDGRGEQFF.

The chain carries TRBV2 and TRBJ2-7; no firm D call. This CDR3 is 15 amino acids long. The V end lost 1 base, the J end lost 3 bases, and 13 bases lay between the germline ends. Germline V gene data show CDR1 as SNHLY and CDR2 as FYNNEI. The CDR3: CASSEGPMGIYEQYF. In nucleotides, the CDR3 is TGTGCCAGCAGTGAAGGACCGATGGGTATCTACGAGCAGTACTTC.

The chain links TRBV16 to TRBJ2-7; no reliable D call. Germline V lookup: CDR1 KGHSY, CDR2 FQNENV. V was pared by 4 bases and J by 7 bases, with 11 bases between. This CDR3 contains 12 residues. CDR3 loop: CASSRAPMEQYF. In nucleotides, the CDR3 is TGTGCCAGCAGCCGAGCCCCAATGGAGCAGTACTTC.

This clone was observed a handful of times. J is TRBJ1-5 and V is TRBV4-1; maybe TRBD1 (5 bases). The CDR3 contains 15 residues. With 1 base removed from V and 7 bases from J, the gap between germline ends came to 14 bases. CDR1 and CDR2 (germline): MGHRA, YSYEKL. DNA of the CDR3: TGCGCCAGCAGCCAAGTTGGGGCCGGCGGACAGCCCCAGCATTTT. It translates to CASSQVGAGGQPQHF.

The chain recombines TRBV7-9 with TRBJ2-7; D is unclear. CDR3 length equals 15 residues. Between the trimmed V and J ends, which lost 3 bases and 6 bases, there was a span of 18 bases. Germline CDR1 is SEHNR and CDR2 is FQNEAQ (reference sequence). The CDR3 DNA follows: TGTGCCAGCAGCTTTCCTCCAGATCAGACGGGCGAGCAGTACTTC. It encodes CASSFPPDQTGEQYF.

As for this clone: Without the conserved terminal phenylalanine or tryptophan, this CDR3 likely stems from a read error. The chain is built from TRBV19 and TRBJ1-2; the D is unclear. CDR1 LNHDA and CDR2 SQIVND come from the germline V gene (reference sequence). V dropped 7 bases and J dropped 5 bases, with 17 bases sitting between them. The CDR3 is 14 residues long. CDR3 DNA sequence: TGTGCCAGTACCACAGACGGAACCGCTTATGGCTACACCCTC. Encoded protein: CASTTDGTAYGYTL.

V usage is TRBV7-3 and J usage is TRBJ1-6; D ambiguous. Germline assignment: CDR1 SGHTA and CDR2 FQGTGA. V was clipped by 5 bases and J by 9 bases, with 8 bases between them. The CDR3 runs 12 residues. CDR3 DNA sequence: TGTGCCAGCAGCCGAAAAACTTCACCCCTCCACTTT. The encoded protein is CASSRKTSPLHF. Full variable domain (outside the CDR3, taken from reference TRBV7-3 and TRBJ1-6): GAGVSQTPSNKVTEKGKYVELRCDPISGHTALYWYRQSLGQGPEFLIYFQGTGAADDSGLPNDRFFAVRPEGSVSTLKIQRTERGDSAVYLCASSRKTSPLHFGNGTRLTVT.

The V and J genes are TRBV11-3 and TRBJ2-3, with D perhaps assigned TRBD1 or TRBD2 (6 bases each). Germline V gene lookup returns CDR1 SGHNT and CDR2 YENEEA. The CDR3 has 17 residues. The V and J ends lost 1 base and 3 bases respectively, with 17 bases between them. In nucleotides, the CDR3 is TGTGCCAGCAGCTTAGGAGGTGGGGGGCTTTGGACAGATACGCAGTATTTT. It encodes CASSLGGGGLWTDTQYF.

The chain links TRBV27 to TRBJ1-5; 7 positions match TRBD1. Germline-derived CDR1 and CDR2 are MNHEY and SMNVEV (reference sequence). There are 17 residues in the CDR3. V shed 4 bases and J 0 bases; nucleotides not matched to a gene: 9. The CDR3 bases are TGTGCCAGCAGTTCCTCAGGGGGAGGGTATAGCAATCAGCCCCAGCATTTT. This translates into CASSSSGGGYSNQPQHF.

This clone was seen just once. The chain recombines TRBV27 with TRBJ2-2; D gene unclear. Deletions cut 2 bases from V and 1 base from J, with 5 bases between. The CDR3 is 14 residues long. Looked up from germline, CDR1 is MNHEY and CDR2 is SMNVEV (reference sequence). The CDR3 DNA sequence: TGTGCCAGCAGTTTAGACGGGAACACCGGGGAGCTGTTTTTT. As protein: CASSLDGNTGELFF.

The V and J genes are TRBV29-1 and TRBJ2-5; a possible D gene is TRBD1 (6 bases). The CDR3 extends over 12 amino acids. Germline V gene sequence: CDR1 SQVTM, CDR2 ANQGSEA. The V end was cut by 8 bases, the J end by 4 bases, with 14 bases between. The CDR3 spells CSTNTGRETQYF. CDR3 nucleotide sequence: TGCAGCACCAACACAGGGAGAGAGACCCAGTACTTC.

CDR3 coding DNA: TGTGCCAGCAGCCTTCCAAACAGGGGGAGGGTCGAGCAGTACTTC. Translation gives CASSLPNRGRVEQYF. The genes are TRBV5-6 and TRBJ2-7, with D tentatively TRBD1 (8 bases). CDR3 length equals 15 residues. V lost 4 bases and J lost 6, with 20 bases in between. CDR1 is SGHDT, CDR2 YYEEEE, per germline.

The chain links TRBV7-9 to TRBJ2-5, with no clear D. The germline V gene has CDR1 SEHNR and CDR2 FQNEAQ (reference sequence). The CDR3 covers 14 residues. V lost 5 bases and J 1 base, leaving 11 bases between the germline ends. The CDR3 coding sequence is TGTGCCAGCAGCCCCGGTTTAACCCAAGAGACCCAGTACTTC. This encodes CASSPGLTQETQYF.

The chain has TRBV13 and TRBJ1-1; D is unresolved. The CDR3 covers 13 residues. Trimming removed 3 bases from V and 0 bases from J, with 5 bases in between. Germline CDR1 and CDR2: PRHDT and FYEKMQ (reference sequence). CDR3 protein: CASSLTMNTEAFF. Written as DNA, the CDR3 is TGTGCCAGCAGCTTGACCATGAACACTGAAGCTTTCTTT.

In the case of this clone: This may be a read error: a much more frequent sequence differs by one nucleotide. V usage is TRBV4-2 and J usage is TRBJ1-2; D is ambiguous. Germline-derived CDR1 and CDR2 are LGHNA and YNFKEQ. This CDR3 comprises 14 residues. Deletions cut 2 bases from V and 4 bases from J, with 11 bases between. The CDR3 coding sequence is TGTGCCAGCAGCCAACCACAGCTGATCTATGGCTACACCTTC. Amino acid sequence: CASSQPQLIYGYTF.

This rearrangement joins TRBV9 to TRBJ2-5; D perhaps matches TRBD2 (5 bases). Per the germline V gene, CDR1 is SGDLS and CDR2 is YYNGEE. The CDR3 runs to 15 residues. V lost 0 bases, J lost 5 bases, and 14 bases lay in between. The DNA for the CDR3 is TGTGCCAGCAGCGTAGAGGCGGGTGAAGGGGAGACCCAGTACTTC. Its translation is CASSVEAGEGETQYF.

The chain links TRBV7-9 to TRBJ2-3; D uncertain. Between the trimmed V and J ends, which lost 5 bases and 2 bases, there was a span of 14 bases. Looked up from germline, CDR1 is SEHNR and CDR2 is FQNEAQ (reference sequence). This CDR3 is built from 15 residues. CDR3 loop: CASSTPQGYTDTQYF. The CDR3 DNA follows: TGTGCCAGCAGCACCCCCCAAGGCTACACAGATACGCAGTATTTT.

The CDR3 DNA is TGTGCCAGCAGTGAAAAGGCAGGGTTTTACGAGCAGTACTTC. Residues: CASSEKAGFYEQYF. The chain links TRBV2 to TRBJ2-7; a possible D gene is TRBD1 (5 bases). The germline V gene has CDR1 SNHLY and CDR2 FYNNEI. The germline V and J ends were trimmed by 2 bases and 4 bases, with 12 bases remaining between them. The CDR3 contains 14 residues.

The V call is TRBV11-2, the J call TRBJ2-7; 7 nucleotides match TRBD1. The CDR3 has 16 amino acids. CDR1 and CDR2 (germline): SGHAT, FQNNGV. Trimming cost V 4 bases and J 7 bases; bases outside gene matches: 16. The DNA for the CDR3 is TGTGCCAGCAGCTCCTCCGGGACAGAGCTGATCTGGGAGCAGTACTTC. This encodes CASSSSGTELIWEQYF.

The J gene is TRBJ1-1, the V gene TRBV7-9; D unclear. CDR3 size: 13 residues. The germline V gene has CDR1 SEHNR and CDR2 FQNEAQ (reference sequence). V shed 1 base and J shed 2 bases, with 5 bases lying between them. The CDR3 DNA reads TGTGCCAGCAGCTTAGTCGCAAACACTGAAGCTTTCTTT. It codes for CASSLVANTEAFF.

Only a few counts were recorded for this clone. The rearrangement uses TRBV7-8 and TRBJ1-5, with D possibly matching TRBD1 (5 bases). Germline V lookup: CDR1 SGHVS, CDR2 FQNEAQ. The CDR3 spans 15 residues. V lost 5 bases to trimming and J lost 4 bases, with 15 bases between them. DNA for the CDR3: TGTGCCAGCAGCCGGGAGCGGGGCGCGAATCAGCCCCAGCATTTT. It translates to CASSRERGANQPQHF.

The chain carries TRBV13 and TRBJ1-1, with D unresolved. The germline V and J ends were trimmed by 5 bases and 4 bases, with 14 bases remaining between them. Germline CDR1 is PRHDT and CDR2 is FYEKMQ (reference sequence). The length of the CDR3 is 14 residues. The CDR3 coding sequence is TGTGCCAGCAGCCCTTTCCCGGGGATCACTGAAGCTTTCTTT. Its protein is CASSPFPGITEAFF.

The chain joins TRBV27 to TRBJ2-2, with D possibly being TRBD2 (6 bases). Per the germline V gene, CDR1 is MNHEY and CDR2 is SMNVEV (reference sequence). V lost 4 bases, J lost 1 base, and 13 bases lay in between. The CDR3 runs to 16 residues. Here the CDR3 DNA reads TGTGCCAGCAGTTCCTTGGGGCGGGAGAACACCGGGGAGCTGTTTTTT. Protein sequence: CASSSLGRENTGELFF.

The chain combines TRBV4-3 with TRBJ2-2; 9 bases align to TRBD1. V dropped 3 bases and J dropped 4; count of bases not matched to a gene: 6. Germline V CDR1 and CDR2: LGHNA, YSLEER. There are 16 residues in the CDR3. The CDR3 DNA is TGCGCCAGCAGCCAGGACAGGGGAGATCTCACCGGGGAGCTGTTTTTT. Translated: CASSQDRGDLTGELFF.

This sequence joins TRBV2 and TRBJ1-5; tentatively, D is TRBD1 (5 bases). This CDR3 spans 15 amino acids. From germline, CDR1 is SNHLY and CDR2 FYNNEI. V lost 6 bases, J lost 0 bases, and 12 bases lay in between. CDR3 residues: CASRKDSSSNQPQHF. The CDR3 coding sequence is TGTGCCAGCAGAAAAGACAGTTCTAGCAATCAGCCCCAGCATTTT.

This clone was detected only once. V and J are TRBV5-4 and TRBJ1-1; tentative D call: TRBD1 (6 bases). The CDR3 runs 12 residues. V lost 0 bases and J 11 bases, leaving 11 bases between the germline ends. Germline CDR1 is SGHNT and CDR2 is YYREEE (reference sequence). The CDR3 sequence is CASSLAGATAFF. The CDR3, as DNA: TGTGCCAGCAGCTTGGCGGGGGCTACGGCTTTCTTT.